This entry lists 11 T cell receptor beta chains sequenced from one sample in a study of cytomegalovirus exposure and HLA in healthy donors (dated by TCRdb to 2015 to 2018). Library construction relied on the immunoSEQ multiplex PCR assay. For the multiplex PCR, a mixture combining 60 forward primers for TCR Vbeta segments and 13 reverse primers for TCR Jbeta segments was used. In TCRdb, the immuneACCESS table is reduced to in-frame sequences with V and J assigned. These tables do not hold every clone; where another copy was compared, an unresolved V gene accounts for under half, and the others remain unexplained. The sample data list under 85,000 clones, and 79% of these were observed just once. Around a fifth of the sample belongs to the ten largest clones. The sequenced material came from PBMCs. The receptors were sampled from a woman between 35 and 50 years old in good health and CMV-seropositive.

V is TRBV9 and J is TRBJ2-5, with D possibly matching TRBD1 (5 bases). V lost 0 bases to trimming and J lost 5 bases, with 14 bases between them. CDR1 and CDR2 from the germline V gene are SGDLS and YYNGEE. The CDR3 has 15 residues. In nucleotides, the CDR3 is TGTGCCAGCAGCGTAGGAGACGTGGACACCGAGACCCAGTACTTC. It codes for CASSVGDVDTETQYF.

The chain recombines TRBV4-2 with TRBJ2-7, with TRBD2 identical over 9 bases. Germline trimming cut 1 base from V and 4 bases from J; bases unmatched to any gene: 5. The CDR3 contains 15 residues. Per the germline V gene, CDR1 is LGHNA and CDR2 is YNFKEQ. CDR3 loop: CASSQVAGAGYEQYF. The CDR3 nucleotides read TGTGCCAGCAGCCAAGTAGCGGGAGCAGGTTACGAGCAGTACTTC.

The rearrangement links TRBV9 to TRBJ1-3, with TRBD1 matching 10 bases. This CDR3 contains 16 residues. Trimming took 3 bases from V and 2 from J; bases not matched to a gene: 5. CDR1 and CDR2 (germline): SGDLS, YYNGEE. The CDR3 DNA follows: TGTGCCAGCAGCGCCTCAGGACAGGGGGCTGGAAACACCATATATTTT. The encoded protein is CASSASGQGAGNTIYF. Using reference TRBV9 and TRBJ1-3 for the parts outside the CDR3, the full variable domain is DSGVTQTPKHLITATGQRVTLRCSPRSGDLSVYWYQQSLDQGLQFLIQYYNGEERAKGNILERFSAQQFPDLHSELNLSSLELGDSALYFCASSASGQGAGNTIYFGEGSWLTVV.

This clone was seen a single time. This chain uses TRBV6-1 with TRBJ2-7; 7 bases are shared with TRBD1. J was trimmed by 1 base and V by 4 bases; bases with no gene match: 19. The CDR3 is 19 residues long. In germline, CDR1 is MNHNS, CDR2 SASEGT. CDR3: CASSVLGRTGALGSYEQYF. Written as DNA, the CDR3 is TGTGCCAGCAGTGTTCTAGGTCGTACAGGGGCTTTGGGTTCCTACGAGCAGTACTTC.

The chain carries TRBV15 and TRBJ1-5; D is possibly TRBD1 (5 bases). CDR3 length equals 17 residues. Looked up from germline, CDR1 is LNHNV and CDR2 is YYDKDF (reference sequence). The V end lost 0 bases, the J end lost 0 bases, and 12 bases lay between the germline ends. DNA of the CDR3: TGTGCCACCAGCAGAGAGCTCTCGGGGGTTAGCAATCAGCCCCAGCATTTT. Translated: CATSRELSGVSNQPQHF.

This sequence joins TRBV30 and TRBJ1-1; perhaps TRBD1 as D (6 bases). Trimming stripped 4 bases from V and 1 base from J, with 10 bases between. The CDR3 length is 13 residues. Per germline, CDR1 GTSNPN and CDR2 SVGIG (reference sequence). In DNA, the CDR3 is TGTGCCTGGACCGGGGGGCGGAACACTGAAGCTTTCTTT. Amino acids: CAWTGGRNTEAFF.

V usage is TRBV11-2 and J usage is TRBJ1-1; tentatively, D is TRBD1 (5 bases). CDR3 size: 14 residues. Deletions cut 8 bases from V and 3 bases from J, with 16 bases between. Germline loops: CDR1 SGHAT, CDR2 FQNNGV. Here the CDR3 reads CASVRWGDHTEAFF. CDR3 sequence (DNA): TGTGCCAGCGTTCGTTGGGGGGACCACACTGAAGCTTTCTTT.

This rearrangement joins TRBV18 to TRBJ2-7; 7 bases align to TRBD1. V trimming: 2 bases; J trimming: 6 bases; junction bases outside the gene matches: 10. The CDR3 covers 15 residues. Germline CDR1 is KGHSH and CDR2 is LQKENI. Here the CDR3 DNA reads TGTGCCAGCTCACCAATAGTCGGACAGGACGTCGAGCAGTACTTC. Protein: CASSPIVGQDVEQYF.

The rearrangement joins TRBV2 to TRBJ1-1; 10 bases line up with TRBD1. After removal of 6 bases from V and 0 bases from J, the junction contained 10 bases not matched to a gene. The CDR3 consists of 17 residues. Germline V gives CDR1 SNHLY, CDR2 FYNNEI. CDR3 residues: CASRKDRDRGMNTEAFF. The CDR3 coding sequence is TGTGCCAGCAGAAAAGACCGGGACAGGGGTATGAACACTGAAGCTTTCTTT. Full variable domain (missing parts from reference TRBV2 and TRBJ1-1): EPEVTQTPSHQVTQMGQEVILRCVPISNHLYFYWYRQILGQKVEFLVSFYNNEISEKSEIFDDQFSVERPDGSNFTLKIRSTKLEDSAMYFCASRKDRDRGMNTEAFFGQGTRLTVV.

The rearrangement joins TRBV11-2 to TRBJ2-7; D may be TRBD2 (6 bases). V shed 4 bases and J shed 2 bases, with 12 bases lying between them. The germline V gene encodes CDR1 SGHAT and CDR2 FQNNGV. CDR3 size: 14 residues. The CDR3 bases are TGTGCCAGCAGCTGGCGGGGCAGTACCTACGAGCAGTACTTC. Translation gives CASSWRGSTYEQYF. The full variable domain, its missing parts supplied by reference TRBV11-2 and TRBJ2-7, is EAGVAQSPRYKIIEKRQSVAFWCNPISGHATLYWYQQILGQGPKLLIQFQNNGVVDDSQLPKDRFSAERLKGVDSTLKIQPAKLEDSAVYLCASSWRGSTYEQYFGPGTRLTVT.

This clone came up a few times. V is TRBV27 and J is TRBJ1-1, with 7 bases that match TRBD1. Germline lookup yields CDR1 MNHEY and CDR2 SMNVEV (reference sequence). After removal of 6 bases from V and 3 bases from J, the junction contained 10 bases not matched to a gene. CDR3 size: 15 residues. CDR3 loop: CASSIRGQPYTEAFF. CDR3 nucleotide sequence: TGTGCCAGCAGCATTAGGGGGCAGCCGTACACTGAAGCTTTCTTT.